Below are 4 T cell receptor beta chains sequenced from a single sample in a study of T cells in Graves' hyperthyroidism and ophthalmopathy. TCR beta CDR3 region amplification was performed from RNA transcripts. The HTBI primer set drove a first-round RT-PCR of the TCR CDR3. In TCRdb, the multiplex PCR reads were re-called with MiXCR into one record per CDR3 protein. The sample shows about 720,000 distinct CDR3 sequences, approximately 16% of them seen only once. Sequencing was performed on blood. The receptors were gathered from a man between 18 and 35 years old with Graves' hyperthyroidism.

The chain is built from TRBV25-1 and TRBJ2-3; perhaps TRBD1 as D (5 bases). The CDR3 consists of 16 residues. CDR1 and CDR2 (germline): MGHDK, SYGVNS. Trimming took off 3 bases at V and 0 bases at J, with 13 bases between the two ends. CDR3 amino acids: CASSDRQRPSTDTQYF. CDR3 DNA: TGTGCCAGCAGTGATCGACAGAGGCCTAGCACAGATACGCAGTATTTT.

This clonotype occurred a few times. The V gene is TRBV12-5, the J gene TRBJ2-1; 9 nucleotides match TRBD1. V trimming: 2 bases; J trimming: 3 bases; junction bases outside the gene matches: 8. CDR3 size: 17 residues. The germline V gene encodes CDR1 LGHNT and CDR2 FRNRAP. CDR3 residues: CASGLPQGARNYNEQFF. The CDR3 nucleotides read TGTGCTAGTGGTTTGCCACAGGGGGCGCGAAACTACAATGAGCAGTTCTTC.

The rearrangement joins TRBV5-1 to TRBJ1-1, with TRBD1 identical over 7 bases. The CDR3 totals 15 residues. After removal of 3 bases from V and 4 bases from J, the junction contained 9 bases not matched to a gene. Germline CDR1 and CDR2: SGHRS and YFSETQ. The CDR3 nucleotides are TGCGCCAGCAGCTGGACAGGCGGGCCCGGCACTGAAGCTTTCTTT. It translates to CASSWTGGPGTEAFF.

This clonotype was recorded a few times. V usage is TRBV27 and J usage is TRBJ1-5; D may be TRBD1 (5 bases). From germline, CDR1 is MNHEY and CDR2 SMNVEV (reference sequence). The germline V and J ends were trimmed by 0 bases and 2 bases, with 8 bases remaining between them. The CDR3 has 15 amino acids. CDR3 amino acids: CASSLSQGGNQPQHF. The CDR3 bases are TGTGCCAGCAGTTTATCGCAAGGGGGCAATCAGCCCCAGCATTTT.